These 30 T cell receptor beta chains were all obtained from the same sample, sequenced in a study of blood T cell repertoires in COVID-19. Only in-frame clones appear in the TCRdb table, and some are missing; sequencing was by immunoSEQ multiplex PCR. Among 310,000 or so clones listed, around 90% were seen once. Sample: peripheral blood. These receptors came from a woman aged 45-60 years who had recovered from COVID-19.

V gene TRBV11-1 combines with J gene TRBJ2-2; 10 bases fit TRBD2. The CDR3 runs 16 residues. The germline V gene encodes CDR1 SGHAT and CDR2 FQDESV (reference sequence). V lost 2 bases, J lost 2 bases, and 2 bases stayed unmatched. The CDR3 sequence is CASSLLAGANTGELFF. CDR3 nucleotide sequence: TGTGCCAGCAGCTTACTAGCGGGAGCTAACACCGGGGAGCTGTTTTTT.

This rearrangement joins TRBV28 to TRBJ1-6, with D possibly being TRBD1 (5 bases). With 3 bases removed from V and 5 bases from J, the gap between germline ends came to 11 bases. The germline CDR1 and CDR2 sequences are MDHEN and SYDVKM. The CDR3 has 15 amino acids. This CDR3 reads CASSLVGVNNSPLHF. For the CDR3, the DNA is TGTGCCAGCAGTTTGGTAGGGGTTAATAATTCACCCCTCCACTTT.

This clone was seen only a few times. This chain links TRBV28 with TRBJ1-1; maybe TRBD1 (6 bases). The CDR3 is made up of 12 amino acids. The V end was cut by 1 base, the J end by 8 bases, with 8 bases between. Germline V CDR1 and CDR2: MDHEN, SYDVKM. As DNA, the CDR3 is TGTGCCAGCAGTTTATTCGGGACAGAAGCTTTCTTT. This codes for CASSLFGTEAFF.

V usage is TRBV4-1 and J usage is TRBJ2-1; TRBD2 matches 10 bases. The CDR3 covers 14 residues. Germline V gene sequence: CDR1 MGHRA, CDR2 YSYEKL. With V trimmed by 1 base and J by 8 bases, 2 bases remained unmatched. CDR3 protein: CASSQGGLAHEQFF. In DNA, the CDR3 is TGCGCCAGCAGCCAAGGGGGACTAGCGCATGAGCAGTTCTTC.

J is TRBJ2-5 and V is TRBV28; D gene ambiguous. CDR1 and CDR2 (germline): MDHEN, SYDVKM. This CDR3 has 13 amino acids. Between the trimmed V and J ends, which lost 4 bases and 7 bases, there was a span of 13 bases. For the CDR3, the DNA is TGTGCCAGCAGTTCAGACTTACTTGGGACCCAGTACTTC. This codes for CASSSDLLGTQYF.

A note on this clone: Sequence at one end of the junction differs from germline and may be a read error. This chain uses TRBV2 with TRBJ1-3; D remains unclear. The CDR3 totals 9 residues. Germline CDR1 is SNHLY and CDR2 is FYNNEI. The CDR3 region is CASGGRYDF. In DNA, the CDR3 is TGTGCCAGCGGAGGCCGGTATGATTTT.

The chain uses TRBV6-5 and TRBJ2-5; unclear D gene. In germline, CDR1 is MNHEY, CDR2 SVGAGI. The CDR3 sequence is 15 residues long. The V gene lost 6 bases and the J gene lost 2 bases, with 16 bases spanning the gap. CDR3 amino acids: CASRSSRYFQETQYF. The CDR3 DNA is TGTGCCAGCAGATCAAGCCGGTACTTTCAAGAGACCCAGTACTTC.

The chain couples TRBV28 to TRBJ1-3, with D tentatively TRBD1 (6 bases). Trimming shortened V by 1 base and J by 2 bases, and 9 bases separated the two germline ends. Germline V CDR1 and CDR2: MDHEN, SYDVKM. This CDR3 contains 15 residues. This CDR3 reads CASSLLWTAGNTIYF. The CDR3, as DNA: TGTGCCAGCAGTTTATTGTGGACAGCTGGAAACACCATATATTTT.

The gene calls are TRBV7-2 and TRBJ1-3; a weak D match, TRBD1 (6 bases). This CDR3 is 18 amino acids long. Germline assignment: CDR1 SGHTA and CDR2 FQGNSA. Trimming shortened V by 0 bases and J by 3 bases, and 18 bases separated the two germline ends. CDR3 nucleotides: TGTGCCAGCAGCTTAGCGAGCCTGGGGGGGCGCGGTGGAAACACCATATATTTT. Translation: CASSLASLGGRGGNTIYF. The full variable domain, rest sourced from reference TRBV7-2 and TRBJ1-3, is GAGVSQSPSNKVTEKGKDVELRCDPISGHTALYWYRQSLGQGLEFLIYFQGNSAPDKSGLPSDRFSAERTGGSVSTLTIQRTQQEDSAVYLCASSLASLGGRGGNTIYFGEGSWLTVV.

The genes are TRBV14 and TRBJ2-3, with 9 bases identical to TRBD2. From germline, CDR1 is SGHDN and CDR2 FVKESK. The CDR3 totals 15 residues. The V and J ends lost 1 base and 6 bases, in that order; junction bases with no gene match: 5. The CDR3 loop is CASSQVAGGLDTQYF. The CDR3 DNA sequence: TGTGCCAGCAGCCAAGTTGCGGGAGGGCTGGATACGCAGTATTTT.

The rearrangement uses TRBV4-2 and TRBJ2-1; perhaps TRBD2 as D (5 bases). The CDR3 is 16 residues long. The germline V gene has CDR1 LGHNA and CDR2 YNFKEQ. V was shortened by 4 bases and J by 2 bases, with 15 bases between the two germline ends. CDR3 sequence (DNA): TGTGCCAGCAGCCCCCTCAGCGGCGCCGCCTACAATGAGCAGTTCTTC. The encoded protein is CASSPLSGAAYNEQFF.

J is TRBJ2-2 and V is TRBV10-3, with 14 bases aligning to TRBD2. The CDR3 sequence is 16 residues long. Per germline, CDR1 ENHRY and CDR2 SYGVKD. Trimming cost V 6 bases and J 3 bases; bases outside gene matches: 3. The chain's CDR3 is CAIRGTSGSDTGELFF. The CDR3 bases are TGTGCCATCAGAGGGACTAGCGGGAGTGACACCGGGGAGCTGTTTTTT.

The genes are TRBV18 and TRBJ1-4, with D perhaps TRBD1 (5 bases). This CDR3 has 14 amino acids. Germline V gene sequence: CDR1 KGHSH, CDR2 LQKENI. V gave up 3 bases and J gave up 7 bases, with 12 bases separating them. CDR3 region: CASSPQGVGEKLFF. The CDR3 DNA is TGTGCCAGCTCACCGCAGGGTGTGGGTGAAAAACTGTTTTTT.

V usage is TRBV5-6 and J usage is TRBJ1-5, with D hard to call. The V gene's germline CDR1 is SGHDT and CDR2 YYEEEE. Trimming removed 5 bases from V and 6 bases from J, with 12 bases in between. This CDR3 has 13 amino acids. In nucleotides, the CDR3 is TGTGCCAGCAGTTCCTCGGGGTCTCAGCCCCAGCATTTT. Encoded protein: CASSSSGSQPQHF.

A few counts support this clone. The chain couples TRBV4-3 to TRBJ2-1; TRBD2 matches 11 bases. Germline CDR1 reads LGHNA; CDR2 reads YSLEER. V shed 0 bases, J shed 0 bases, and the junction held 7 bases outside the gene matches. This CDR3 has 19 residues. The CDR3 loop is CASSQDGGLAAFSYNEQFF. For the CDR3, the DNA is TGCGCCAGCAGCCAAGACGGGGGACTAGCGGCCTTCTCCTACAATGAGCAGTTCTTC.

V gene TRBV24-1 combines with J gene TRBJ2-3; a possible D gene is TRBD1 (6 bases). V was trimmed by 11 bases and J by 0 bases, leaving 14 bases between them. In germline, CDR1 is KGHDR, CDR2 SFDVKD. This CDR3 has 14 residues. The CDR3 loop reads CARDRSLSTDTQYF. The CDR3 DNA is TGTGCCAGAGACAGGAGCTTGAGCACAGATACGCAGTATTTT.

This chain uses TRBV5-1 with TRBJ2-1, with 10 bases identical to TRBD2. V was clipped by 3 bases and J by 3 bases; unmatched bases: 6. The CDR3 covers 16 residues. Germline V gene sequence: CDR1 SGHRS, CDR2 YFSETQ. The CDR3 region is CASSSYPSGSYNEQFF. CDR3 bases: TGCGCCAGCAGCTCGTATCCTAGCGGGAGCTACAATGAGCAGTTCTTC.

For the CDR3, the DNA is TGTGCCACCAGCCCCCACAGCTCAACTAATGAAAAACTGTTTTTT. This translates into CATSPHSSTNEKLFF. V and J are TRBV15 and TRBJ1-4, with D uncertain. V lost 5 bases, J lost 0 bases, and 10 bases lay in between. The CDR3 contains 15 residues. Germline V gene lookup returns CDR1 LNHNV and CDR2 YYDKDF (reference sequence).

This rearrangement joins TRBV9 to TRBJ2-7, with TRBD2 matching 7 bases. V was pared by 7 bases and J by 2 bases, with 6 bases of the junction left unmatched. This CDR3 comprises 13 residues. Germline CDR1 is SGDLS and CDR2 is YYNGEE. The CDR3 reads CASGPGGPYEQYF. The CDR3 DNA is TGTGCCAGCGGGCCGGGGGGACCCTACGAGCAGTACTTC.

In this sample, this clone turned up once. This chain's CDR3 is CASSPSPNEKLFF. CDR3 DNA: TGTGCCAGCAGCCCGAGCCCTAATGAAAAACTGTTTTTT. The chain couples TRBV5-4 to TRBJ1-4; no clear D gene. Germline assignment: CDR1 SGHNT and CDR2 YYREEE (reference sequence). V was cut by 4 bases and J by 3 bases, with 7 bases left in between. CDR3 length: 13 residues.

CDR3 bases: TGTGCCAGCAGCTTAGGCGCCGGGGGAGTTGGTGGCTACACCTTC. The encoded protein is CASSLGAGGVGGYTF. The V call is TRBV7-9, the J call TRBJ1-2, with D possibly being TRBD1 (5 bases). The CDR3 is 15 amino acids. Germline V CDR1 and CDR2: SEHNR, FQNEAQ (reference sequence). The ends were cut back, 1 base at V and 7 bases at J, with 16 bases in the middle.

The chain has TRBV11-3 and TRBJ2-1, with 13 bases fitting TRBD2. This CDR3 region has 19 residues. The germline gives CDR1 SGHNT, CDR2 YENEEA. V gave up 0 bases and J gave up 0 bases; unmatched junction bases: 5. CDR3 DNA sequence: TGTGCCAGCAGCTTAGATGGGCGGACTAGCGGGAGCTCCTACAATGAGCAGTTCTTC. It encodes CASSLDGRTSGSSYNEQFF. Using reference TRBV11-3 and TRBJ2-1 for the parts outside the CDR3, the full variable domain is EAGVVQSPRYKIIEKKQPVAFWCNPISGHNTLYWYLQNLGQGPELLIRYENEEAVDDSQLPKDRFSAERLKGVDSTLKIQPAELGDSAVYLCASSLDGRTSGSSYNEQFFGPGTRLTVL.

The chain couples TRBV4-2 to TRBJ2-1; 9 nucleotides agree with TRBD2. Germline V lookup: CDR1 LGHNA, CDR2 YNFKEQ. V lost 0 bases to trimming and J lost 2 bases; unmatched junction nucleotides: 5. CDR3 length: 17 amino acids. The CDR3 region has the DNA TGTGCCAGCAGCCAAGATCCCCAGCGGGGGGCCTACAATGAGCAGTTCTTC. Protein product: CASSQDPQRGAYNEQFF.

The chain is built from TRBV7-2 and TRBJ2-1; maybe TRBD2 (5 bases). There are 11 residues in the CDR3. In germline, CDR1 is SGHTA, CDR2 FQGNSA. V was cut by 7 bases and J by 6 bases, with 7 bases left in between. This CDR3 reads CASTGSNEQFF. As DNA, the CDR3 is TGTGCCAGCACGGGGAGCAATGAGCAGTTCTTC.

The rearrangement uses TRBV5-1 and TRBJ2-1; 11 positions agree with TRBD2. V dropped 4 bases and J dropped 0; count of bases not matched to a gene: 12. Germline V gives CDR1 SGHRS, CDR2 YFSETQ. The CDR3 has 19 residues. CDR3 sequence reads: CASSELGLAEASSYNEQFF. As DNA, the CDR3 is TGCGCCAGCAGCGAACTGGGACTAGCGGAAGCGAGCTCCTACAATGAGCAGTTCTTC.

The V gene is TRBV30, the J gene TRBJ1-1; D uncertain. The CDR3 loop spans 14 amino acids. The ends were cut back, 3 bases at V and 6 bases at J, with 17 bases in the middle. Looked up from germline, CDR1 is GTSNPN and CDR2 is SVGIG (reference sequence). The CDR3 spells CAWRREGWKAEAFF. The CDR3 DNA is TGTGCCTGGAGAAGGGAGGGATGGAAGGCTGAAGCTTTCTTT. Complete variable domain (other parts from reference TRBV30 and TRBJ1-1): SQTIHQWPATLVQPVGSPLSLECTVEGTSNPNLYWYRQAAGRGLQLLFYSVGIGQISSEVPQNLSASRPQDRQFILSSKKLLLSDSGFYLCAWRREGWKAEAFFGQGTRLTVV.

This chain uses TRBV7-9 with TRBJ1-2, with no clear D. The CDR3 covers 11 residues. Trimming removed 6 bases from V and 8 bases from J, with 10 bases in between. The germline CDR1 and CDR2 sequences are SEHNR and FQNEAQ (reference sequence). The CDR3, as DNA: TGTGCCAGCAGACCCACGGGGGGCTACACCTTC. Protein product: CASRPTGGYTF.

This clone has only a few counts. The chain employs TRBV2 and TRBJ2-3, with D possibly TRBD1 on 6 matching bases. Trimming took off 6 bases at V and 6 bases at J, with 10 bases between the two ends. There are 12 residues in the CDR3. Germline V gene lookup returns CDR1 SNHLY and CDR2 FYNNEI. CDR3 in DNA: TGTGCCAGCAGAGGGGGTCGGGATACGCAGTATTTT. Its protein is CASRGGRDTQYF.

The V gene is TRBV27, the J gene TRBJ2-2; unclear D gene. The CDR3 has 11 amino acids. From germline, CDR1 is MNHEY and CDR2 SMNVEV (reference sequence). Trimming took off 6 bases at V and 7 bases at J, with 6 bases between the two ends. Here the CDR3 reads CASSTYGELFF. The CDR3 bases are TGTGCCAGCAGCACCTACGGGGAGCTGTTTTTT.

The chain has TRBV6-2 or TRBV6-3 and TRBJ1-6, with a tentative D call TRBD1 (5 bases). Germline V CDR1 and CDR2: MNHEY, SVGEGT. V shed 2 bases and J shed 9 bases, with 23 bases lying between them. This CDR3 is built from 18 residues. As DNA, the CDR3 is TGTGCCAGCAGTTACAGTCTAGGGGCGGCAGGCAGAAGTTCACCCCTCCACTTT. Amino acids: CASSYSLGAAGRSSPLHF.